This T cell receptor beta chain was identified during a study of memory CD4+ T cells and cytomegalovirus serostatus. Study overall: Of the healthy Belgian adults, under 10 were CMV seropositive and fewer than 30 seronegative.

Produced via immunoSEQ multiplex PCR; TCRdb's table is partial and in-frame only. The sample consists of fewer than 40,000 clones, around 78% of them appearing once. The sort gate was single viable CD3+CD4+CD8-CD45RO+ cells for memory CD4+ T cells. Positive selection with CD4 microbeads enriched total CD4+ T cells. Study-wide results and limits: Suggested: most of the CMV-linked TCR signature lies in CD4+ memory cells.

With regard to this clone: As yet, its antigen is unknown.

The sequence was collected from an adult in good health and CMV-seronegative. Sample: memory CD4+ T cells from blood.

The chain's CDR3 is CASSSGQSTEAFF. The DNA of the CDR3 is TGTGCCAGCAGTTCGGGACAGAGCACTGAAGCTTTCTTT. The chain is built from TRBV6-5 and TRBJ1-1; 7 bases align to TRBD1. Germline CDR1 and CDR2: MNHEY and SVGAGI. J was trimmed by 4 bases and V by 4 bases; bases with no gene match: 3. The CDR3 is 13 residues long.